These 4 T cell receptor beta chains were sequenced from one sample in a study of blood T cell repertoires in COVID-19. The repertoire was sequenced with immunoSEQ multiplex PCR; TCRdb's copy has only in-frame clones and lacks some. The table lists 100,000 to 150,000 clones, roughly 72% of them singletons, with approximately 5.9% in the top ten. Sequencing used peripheral blood. These receptors originate from a man older than 75 with COVID-19, enrolled during active disease.

The chain combines TRBV5-1 with TRBJ1-2, with no clear D. V was clipped by 4 bases and J by 4 bases, with 14 bases between them. CDR1 SGHRS and CDR2 YFSETQ come from the germline V gene. The CDR3 totals 14 residues. CDR3 nucleotides: TGCGCCAGCAGCCCGGCGGAGGAGGGCTATGGCTACACCTTC. Translated, it gives CASSPAEEGYGYTF.

The chain employs TRBV18 and TRBJ2-3, with D possibly TRBD1 on 6 matching bases. This CDR3 is 16 amino acids long. The germline V gene encodes CDR1 KGHSH and CDR2 LQKENI. Trimming stripped 4 bases from V and 2 bases from J, with 16 bases between. The CDR3 region is CASSLGEGTYTDTQYF. The CDR3 DNA sequence: TGTGCCAGCTCACTCGGGGAAGGGACATACACAGATACGCAGTATTTT.

In DNA form, the CDR3 reads TGTGCCAGCAGTTTATTGACAGGGGGCGCATGGAATGAGCAGTTCTTC. Translating it yields CASSLLTGGAWNEQFF. The gene calls are TRBV28 and TRBJ2-1, with 10 positions matching TRBD1. V shed 1 base and J 7 bases; nucleotides not matched to a gene: 7. The CDR3 covers 16 residues. CDR1 is MDHEN, CDR2 SYDVKM, per germline. Variable domain in full (rest from reference TRBV28 and TRBJ2-1): DVKVTQSSRYLVKRTGEKVFLECVQDMDHENMFWYRQDPGLGLRLIYFSYDVKMKEKGDIPEGYSVSREKKERFSLILESASTNQTSMYLCASSLLTGGAWNEQFFGPGTRLTVL.

CDR3 protein: CASSHERTGAGELFF. CDR3 DNA sequence: TGTGCCAGCAGCCACGAGCGAACAGGGGCAGGGGAGCTGTTTTTT. The chain couples TRBV5-4 to TRBJ2-2; 7 nucleotides agree with TRBD1. The V gene's germline CDR1 is SGHNT and CDR2 YYREEE (reference sequence). The ends lost 4 bases at V and 8 bases at J; junction bases unmatched: 11. This CDR3 contains 15 residues. The full variable domain, its missing parts supplied by reference TRBV5-4 and TRBJ2-2, is ETGVTQSPTHLIKTRGQQVTLRCSSQSGHNTVSWYQQALGQGPQFIFQYYREEENGRGNFPPRFSGLQFPNYSSELNVNALELDDSALYLCASSHERTGAGELFFGEGSRLTVL.